This T cell receptor (beta chain) stems from a study of T cell responses to AZD1222 COVID-19 vaccine. Study outcomes and limitations: Dominant CD4 TCR responses targeted spike regions 160-218 and 743-854. Seropositive AZD1222 recipients at baseline numbered only six or seven.

V was cut by 1 base and J by 3 bases, with 7 bases left in between. The CDR3 extends over 14 amino acids. CDR1 is MNHEY and CDR2 is SMNVEV in the germline V gene (reference sequence). Produced via immunoSEQ multiplex PCR; TCRdb's table is partial and in-frame only. The data hold around 110,000 clones, with 80% to 95% observed a single time. A single count supports this clone. Its antigen is undetermined. The chain recombines TRBV27 with TRBJ1-5; D ambiguous. The origin of this receptor is an adult who received the AZD1222 COVID-19 vaccine. The source was peripheral blood, collected 28 days after the second AZD1222 dose. The CDR3 DNA follows: TGTGCCAGCAGTTTATTAGCCAACAATCAGCCCCAGCATTTT. The encoded protein is CASSLLANNQPQHF.